This T cell receptor beta chain comes out of a study of OX40 agonist ivuxolimab in advanced cancers. In the study overall: The study enrolled dose-escalation patients with hepatocellular carcinoma, melanoma, renal cell or head and neck cancer.

Trimming removed 4 bases from V and 2 bases from J; junction bases left unmatched: 2. Germline V gene sequence: CDR1 WSHSY, CDR2 SAAADI. CDR3 length: 14 amino acids. As for this clone: Its target is not known.

Data came from immunoSEQ multiplex PCR; TCRdb stores just in-frame clones and leaves some out. The sample gives 100,000 to 150,000 clones, 90% of which show up once; around 1% is in the top ten. At cycle 4 day 1, cycle 7 day 1, and baseline, blood was sampled. Overall study findings and caveats: Some nonresponders likewise displayed low normalized T-cell clonal expansion. Within 6 weeks, CD4+ and CD8+ blood T cells expanded clonally at 0.1 to 3.0 mg/kg.

The V and J genes are TRBV10-2 and TRBJ2-5; 9 bases are shared with TRBD2. The sequence was collected from an adult with an advanced solid tumor such as melanoma, head and neck, liver or kidney cancer. The sequences come from CD4+ or CD8+ T cells sorted from blood, collected in a trial of the OX40 agonist ivuxolimab. CDR3 bases: TGCGCCAGCAGTGGGGCGGGAGGGCAAGAGACCCAGTACTTC. Its translation is CASSGAGGQETQYF.